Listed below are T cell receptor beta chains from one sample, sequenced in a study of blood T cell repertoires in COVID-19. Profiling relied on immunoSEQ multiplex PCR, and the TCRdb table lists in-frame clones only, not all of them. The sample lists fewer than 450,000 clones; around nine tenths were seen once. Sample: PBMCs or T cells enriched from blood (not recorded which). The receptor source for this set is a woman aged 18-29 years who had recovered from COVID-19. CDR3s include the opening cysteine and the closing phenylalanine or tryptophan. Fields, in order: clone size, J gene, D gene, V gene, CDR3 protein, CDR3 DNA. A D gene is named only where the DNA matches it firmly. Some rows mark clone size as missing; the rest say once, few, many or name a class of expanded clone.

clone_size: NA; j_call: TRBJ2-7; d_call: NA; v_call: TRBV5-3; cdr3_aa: CARSADNYEQYF; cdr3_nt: TGTGCCAGAAGCGCAGACAACTACGAGCAGTACTTC
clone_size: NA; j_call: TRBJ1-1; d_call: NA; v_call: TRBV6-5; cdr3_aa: CASSLRTEAFF; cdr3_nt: TGTGCCAGCAGTTTGAGGACTGAAGCTTTCTTT
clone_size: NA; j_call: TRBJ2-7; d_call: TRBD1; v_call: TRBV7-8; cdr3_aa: CASSLMQTGSGEQYF; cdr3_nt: TGTGCCAGCAGCTTAATGCAGACAGGGTCGGGCGAGCAGTACTTC
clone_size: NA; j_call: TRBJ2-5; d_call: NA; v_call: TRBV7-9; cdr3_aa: CASNQTPQETQYF; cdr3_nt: TGTGCCAGCAACCAAACACCGCAAGAGACCCAGTACTTC
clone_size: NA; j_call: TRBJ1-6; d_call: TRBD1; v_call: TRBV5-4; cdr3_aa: CASSPWTGGFSPLHF; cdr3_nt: TGTGCCAGCAGCCCGTGGACAGGGGGCTTTTCACCCCTCCACTTT
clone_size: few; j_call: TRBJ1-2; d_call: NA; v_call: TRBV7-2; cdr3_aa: CASSLAGWAGKGYTF; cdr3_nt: TGTGCCAGCAGCTTAGCGGGGTGGGCAGGGAAAGGCTACACCTTC
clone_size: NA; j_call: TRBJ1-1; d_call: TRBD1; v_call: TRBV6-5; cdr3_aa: CASSMTGTTEAFF; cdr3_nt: TGTGCCAGCAGCATGACAGGGACGACTGAAGCTTTCTTT
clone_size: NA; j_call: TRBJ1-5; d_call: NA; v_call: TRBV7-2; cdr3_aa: CASSFMGHQPQHF; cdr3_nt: TGTGCCAGCAGCTTTATGGGGCATCAGCCCCAGCATTTT
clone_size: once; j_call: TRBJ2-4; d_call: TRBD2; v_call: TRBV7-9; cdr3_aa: CASSLKAGGNTNIQYF; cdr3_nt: TGTGCCAGCAGCTTGAAGGCGGGAGGGAATACAAACATTCAGTACTTC
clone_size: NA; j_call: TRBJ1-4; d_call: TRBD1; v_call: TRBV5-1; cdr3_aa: CASSLGTGAEKLFF; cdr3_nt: TGCGCCAGCAGCTTAGGGACAGGGGCTGAAAAACTGTTTTTT
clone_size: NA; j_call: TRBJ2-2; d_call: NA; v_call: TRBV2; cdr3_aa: CASRDDSPGELFF; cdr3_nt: TGTGCCAGCAGAGATGACAGCCCCGGGGAGCTGTTTTTT
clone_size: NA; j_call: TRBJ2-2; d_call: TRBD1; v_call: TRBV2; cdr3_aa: CASEGALPNTGELFF; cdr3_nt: TGTGCCAGCGAGGGGGCCCTCCCGAACACCGGGGAGCTGTTTTTT
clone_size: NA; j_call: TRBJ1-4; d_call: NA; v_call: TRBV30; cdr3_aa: CAWDRGLRGEKLFF; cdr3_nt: TGTGCCTGGGACCGAGGGCTTCGTGGAGAAAAACTGTTTTTT
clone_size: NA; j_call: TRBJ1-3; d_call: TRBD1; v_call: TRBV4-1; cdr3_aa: CASSRLGQDGPWDTIYF; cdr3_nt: TGCGCCAGCAGCCGTTTGGGACAGGACGGTCCTTGGGACACCATATATTTT
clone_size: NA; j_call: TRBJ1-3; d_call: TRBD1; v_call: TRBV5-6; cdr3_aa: CASSYGTASGNTIYF; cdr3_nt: TGTGCCAGCAGCTACGGGACAGCCTCTGGAAACACCATATATTTT
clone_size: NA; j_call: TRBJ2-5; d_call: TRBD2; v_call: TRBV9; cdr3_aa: CASSVGGAGGPKETQYF; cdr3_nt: TGTGCCAGCAGCGTAGGGGGTGCGGGGGGTCCGAAAGAGACCCAGTACTTC
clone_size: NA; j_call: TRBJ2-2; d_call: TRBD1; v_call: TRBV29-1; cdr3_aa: CSVRDRGPGELFF; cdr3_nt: TGCAGCGTTAGGGACAGGGGGCCCGGGGAGCTGTTTTTT
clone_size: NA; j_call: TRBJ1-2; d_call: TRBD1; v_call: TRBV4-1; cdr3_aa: CASSLTLGQGADYGYTF; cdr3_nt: TGCGCCAGCAGCCTGACTTTGGGACAGGGGGCTGACTATGGCTACACCTTC
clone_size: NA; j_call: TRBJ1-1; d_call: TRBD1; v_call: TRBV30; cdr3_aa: CAWNQGGSGRGLAFF; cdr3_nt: TGTGCCTGGAACCAGGGGGGATCTGGCAGGGGATTAGCTTTCTTT
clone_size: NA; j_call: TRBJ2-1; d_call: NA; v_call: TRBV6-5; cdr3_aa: CASIPPGRTEQFF; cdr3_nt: TGTGCCAGCATTCCGCCAGGGAGGACTGAGCAGTTCTTC
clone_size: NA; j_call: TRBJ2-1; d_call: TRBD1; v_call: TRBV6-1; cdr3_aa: CASSEDRYNEQFF; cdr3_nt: TGTGCCAGCAGTGAGGACAGGTACAATGAGCAGTTCTTC
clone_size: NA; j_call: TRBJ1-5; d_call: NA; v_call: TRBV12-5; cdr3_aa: CASGKGEWGNQPQHF; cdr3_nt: TGTGCTAGTGGCAAAGGGGAATGGGGCAATCAGCCCCAGCATTTT
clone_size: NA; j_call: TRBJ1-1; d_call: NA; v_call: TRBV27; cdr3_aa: CASSFGTEAFF; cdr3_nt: TGTGCCAGCAGTTTCGGCACTGAAGCTTTCTTT
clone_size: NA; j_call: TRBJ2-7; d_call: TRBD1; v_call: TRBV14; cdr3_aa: CASSRRDRGINEQYF; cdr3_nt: TGTGCCAGCAGCCGCCGGGACAGGGGGATCAACGAGCAGTACTTC
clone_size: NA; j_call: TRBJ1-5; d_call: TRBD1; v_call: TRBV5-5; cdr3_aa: CASSLVTVAGQSNQPQHF; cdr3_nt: TGTGCCAGCAGCTTGGTGACCGTGGCGGGACAGAGCAATCAGCCCCAGCATTTT
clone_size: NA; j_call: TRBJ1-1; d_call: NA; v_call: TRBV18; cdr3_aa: CASSTPLNTEAFF; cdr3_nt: TGTGCCAGCTCCACACCCTTGAACACTGAAGCTTTCTTT
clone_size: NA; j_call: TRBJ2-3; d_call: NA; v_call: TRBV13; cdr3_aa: CASSAELRGDTQYF; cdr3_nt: TGTGCCAGCAGCGCCGAATTACGGGGAGATACGCAGTATTTT
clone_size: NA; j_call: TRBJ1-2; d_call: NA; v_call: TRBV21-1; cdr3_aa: CASSKVVTMGYTF; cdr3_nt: TGTGCCAGCAGCAAAGTCGTTACTATGGGCTACACCTTC
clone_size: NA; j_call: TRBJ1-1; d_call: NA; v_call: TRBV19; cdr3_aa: CASSEGQGNTEAFF; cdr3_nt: TGTGCCAGTAGTGAGGGTCAAGGTAACACTGAAGCTTTCTTT
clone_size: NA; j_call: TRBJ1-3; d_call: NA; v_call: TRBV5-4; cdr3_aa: CASSRGQPSLPTNTIYF; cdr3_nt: TGTGCCAGCAGCCGAGGACAGCCCAGTTTGCCGACGAACACCATATATTTT
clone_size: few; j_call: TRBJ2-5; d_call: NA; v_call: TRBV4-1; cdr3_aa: CASSQTADPWRETQYF; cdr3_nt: TGCGCCAGCAGTCAAACGGCCGACCCTTGGAGGGAGACCCAGTACTTC
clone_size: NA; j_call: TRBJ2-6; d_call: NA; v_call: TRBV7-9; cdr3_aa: CASSLFVTGANVLTF; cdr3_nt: TGTGCCAGCAGCTTATTTGTAACTGGGGCCAACGTCCTGACTTTC
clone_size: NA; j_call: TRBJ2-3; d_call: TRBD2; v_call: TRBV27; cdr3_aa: CASSLRLAGGTDTQYF; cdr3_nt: TGTGCCAGCAGCCTCAGACTAGCGGGGGGCACAGATACGCAGTATTTT
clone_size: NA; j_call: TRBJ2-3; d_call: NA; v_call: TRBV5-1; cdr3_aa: CASSLGSPVSTDTQYF; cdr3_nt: TGCGCCAGCAGCTTGGGCTCACCGGTGAGCACAGATACGCAGTATTTT
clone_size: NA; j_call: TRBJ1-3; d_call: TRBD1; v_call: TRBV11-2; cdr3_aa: CASSTGQGVSGNTIYF; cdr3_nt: TGTGCCAGCAGCACCGGACAGGGGGTCTCTGGAAACACCATATATTTT
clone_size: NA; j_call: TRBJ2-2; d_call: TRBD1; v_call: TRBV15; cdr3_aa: CATSRGQGAVDTGELFF; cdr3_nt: TGTGCCACCAGCAGGGGACAGGGGGCCGTTGACACCGGGGAGCTGTTTTTT
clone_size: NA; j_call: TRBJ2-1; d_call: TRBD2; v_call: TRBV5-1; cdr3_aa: CASSPIPVAGVGEQFF; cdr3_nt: TGCGCCAGCAGCCCTATTCCTGTAGCGGGGGTTGGTGAGCAGTTCTTC
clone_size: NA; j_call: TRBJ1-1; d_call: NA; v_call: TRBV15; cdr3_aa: CATSRGGVNTEAFF; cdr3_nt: TGTGCCACCAGCAGAGGGGGCGTAAACACTGAAGCTTTCTTT
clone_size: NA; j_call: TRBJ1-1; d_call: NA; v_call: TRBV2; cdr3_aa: CASSSDRTNTEAFF; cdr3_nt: TGTGCCAGCAGTTCCGACAGAACGAACACTGAAGCTTTCTTT
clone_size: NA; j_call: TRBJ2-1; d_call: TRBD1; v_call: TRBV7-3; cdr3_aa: CASSLTGGSNEQFF; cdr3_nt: TGTGCCAGCAGCCTCACAGGGGGCTCTAATGAGCAGTTCTTC
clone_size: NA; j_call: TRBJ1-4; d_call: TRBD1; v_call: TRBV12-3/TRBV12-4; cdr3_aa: CAVQGQGREKLFF; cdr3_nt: TGTGCCGTCCAGGGACAGGGGCGTGAAAAACTGTTTTTT
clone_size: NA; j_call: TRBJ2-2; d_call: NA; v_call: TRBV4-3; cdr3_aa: CASSYITGELFF; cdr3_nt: TGCGCCAGCAGCTACATCACCGGGGAGCTGTTTTTT
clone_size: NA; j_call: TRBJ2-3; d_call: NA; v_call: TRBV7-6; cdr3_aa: CASSLVPGEKDTQYF; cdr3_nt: TGTGCCAGCAGCTTAGTGCCAGGGGAGAAGGATACGCAGTATTTT
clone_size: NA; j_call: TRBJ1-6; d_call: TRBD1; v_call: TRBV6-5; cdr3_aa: CASSRTGGSPLHF; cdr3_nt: TGTGCCAGCAGTCGCACAGGGGGGTCACCCCTCCACTTT
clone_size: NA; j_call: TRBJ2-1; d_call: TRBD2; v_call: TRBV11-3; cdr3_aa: CASSLELAGGNEQFF; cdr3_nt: TGTGCCAGCAGCTTAGAACTAGCGGGGGGCAATGAGCAGTTCTTC
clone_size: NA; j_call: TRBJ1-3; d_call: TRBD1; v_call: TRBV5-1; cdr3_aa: CASRHGTGGGNAGNTIYF; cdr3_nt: TGCGCCAGCAGACACGGGACAGGGGGCGGGAATGCTGGAAACACCATATATTTT
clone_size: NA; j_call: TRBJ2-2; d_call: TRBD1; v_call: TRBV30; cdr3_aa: CAWRATGWGGELFF; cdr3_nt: TGTGCCTGGAGGGCGACAGGGTGGGGCGGGGAGCTGTTTTTT
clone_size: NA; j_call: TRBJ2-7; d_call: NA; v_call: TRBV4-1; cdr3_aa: CASSQDDGTAYYEQYF; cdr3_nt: TGCGCCAGCAGCCAAGATGACGGGACTGCCTACTACGAGCAGTACTTC
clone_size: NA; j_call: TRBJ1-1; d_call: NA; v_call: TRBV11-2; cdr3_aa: CASSIQGSPEAFF; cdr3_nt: TGTGCCAGCAGCATTCAGGGCTCCCCTGAAGCTTTCTTT